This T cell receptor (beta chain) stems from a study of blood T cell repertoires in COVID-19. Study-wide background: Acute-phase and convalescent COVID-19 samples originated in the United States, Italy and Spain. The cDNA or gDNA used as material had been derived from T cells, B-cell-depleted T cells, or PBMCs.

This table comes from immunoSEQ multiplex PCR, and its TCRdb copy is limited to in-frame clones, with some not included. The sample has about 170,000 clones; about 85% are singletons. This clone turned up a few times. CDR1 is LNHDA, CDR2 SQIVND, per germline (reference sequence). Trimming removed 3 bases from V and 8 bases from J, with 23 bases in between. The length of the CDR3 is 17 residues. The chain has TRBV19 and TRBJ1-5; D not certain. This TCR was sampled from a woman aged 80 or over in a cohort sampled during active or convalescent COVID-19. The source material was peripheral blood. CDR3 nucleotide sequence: TGTGCCAGTAGTATGTCGGTCCTCGACATGTTGTATGAGCCCCAGCATTTT. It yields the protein CASSMSVLDMLYEPQHF.